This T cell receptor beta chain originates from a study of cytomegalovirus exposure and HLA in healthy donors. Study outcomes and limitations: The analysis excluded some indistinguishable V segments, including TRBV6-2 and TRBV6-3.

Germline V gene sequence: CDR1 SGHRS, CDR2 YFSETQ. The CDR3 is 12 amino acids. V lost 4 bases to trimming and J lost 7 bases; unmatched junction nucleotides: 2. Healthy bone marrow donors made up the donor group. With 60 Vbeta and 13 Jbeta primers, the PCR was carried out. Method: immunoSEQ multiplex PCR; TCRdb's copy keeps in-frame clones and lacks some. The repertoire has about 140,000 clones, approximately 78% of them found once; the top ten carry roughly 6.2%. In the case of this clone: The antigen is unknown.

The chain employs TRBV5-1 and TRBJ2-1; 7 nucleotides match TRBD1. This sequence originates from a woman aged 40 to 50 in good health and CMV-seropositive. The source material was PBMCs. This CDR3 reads CASSRGRNEQFF. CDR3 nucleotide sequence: TGCGCCAGCAGCAGGGGGCGGAATGAGCAGTTCTTC.